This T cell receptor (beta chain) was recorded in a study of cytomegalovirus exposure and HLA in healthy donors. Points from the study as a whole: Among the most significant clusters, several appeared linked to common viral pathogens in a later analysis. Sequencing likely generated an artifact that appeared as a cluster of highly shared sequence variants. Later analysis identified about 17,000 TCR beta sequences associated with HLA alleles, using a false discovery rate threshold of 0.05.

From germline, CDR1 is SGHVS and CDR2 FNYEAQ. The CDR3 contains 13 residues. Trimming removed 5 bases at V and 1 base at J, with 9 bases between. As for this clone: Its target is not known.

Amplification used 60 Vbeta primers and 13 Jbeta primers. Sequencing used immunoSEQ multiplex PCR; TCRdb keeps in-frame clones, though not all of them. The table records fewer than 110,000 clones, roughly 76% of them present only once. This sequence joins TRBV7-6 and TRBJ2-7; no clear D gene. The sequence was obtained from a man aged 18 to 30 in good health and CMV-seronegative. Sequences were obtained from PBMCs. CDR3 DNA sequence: TGTGCCAGCAGCGCTCAGGCATCCTACGAGCAGTACTTC. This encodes CASSAQASYEQYF.